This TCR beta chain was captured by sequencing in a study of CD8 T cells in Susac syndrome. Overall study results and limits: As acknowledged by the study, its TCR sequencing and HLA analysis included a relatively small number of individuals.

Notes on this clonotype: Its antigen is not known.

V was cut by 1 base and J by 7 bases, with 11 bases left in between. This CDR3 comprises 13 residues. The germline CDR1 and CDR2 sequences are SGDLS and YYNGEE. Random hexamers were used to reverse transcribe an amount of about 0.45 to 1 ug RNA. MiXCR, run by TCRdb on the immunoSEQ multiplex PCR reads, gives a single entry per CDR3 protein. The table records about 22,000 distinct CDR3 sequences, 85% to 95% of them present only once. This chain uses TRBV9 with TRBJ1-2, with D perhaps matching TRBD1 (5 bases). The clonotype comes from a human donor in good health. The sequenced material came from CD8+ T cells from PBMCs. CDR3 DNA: TGTGCCAGCAGCGTAAGCAGGGTTGGTGGCTACACCTTC. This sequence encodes CASSVSRVGGYTF.